The sequence of this T cell receptor beta chain was determined in a study of T cells after somatic rescue of genetic block. The CDR3 sequence is 13 residues long. V lost 5 bases and J 5 bases, leaving 12 bases between the germline ends. Germline CDR1 SGHTA, CDR2 FQGNSA. The protocol was immunoSEQ multiplex PCR, while the TCRdb copy is restricted to in-frame clones and leaves out a portion. The sample contains 65,000 to 70,000 clones, roughly 94% of which appear only once. This clone was observed a few times. This clonotype was sampled from a man between 40 and 49 years old. The chain couples TRBV7-2 to TRBJ1-1; D is possibly TRBD1 (6 bases). Material: peripheral blood mononuclear cells (PBMCs). The CDR3 loop is CASSPQGRTEAFF. DNA for the CDR3: TGTGCCAGCAGCCCACAGGGTCGGACTGAAGCTTTCTTT.